The entry below describes one T cell receptor beta chain. As yet, its antigen is unknown. Germline V CDR1 and CDR2: SNHLY, FYNNEI. Trimming pared 6 bases from V and 2 bases from J, leaving 17 bases between. The CDR3 is 15 amino acids. Repertoires were generated with immunoSEQ multiplex PCR, while TCRdb's copy carries only in-frame clones and drops some. The sample includes roughly 90,000 clones, 80% to 95% seen only once; the top ten take 6%. This record comes from a study of graft-versus-host responses after intestinal transplantation. Study-wide results and limits: Investigators detected GvH clones in recipient marrow, with some emerging earlier in ileum or blood. Graft-donor T cell macrochimerism coincided with high graft-versus-host to host-versus-graft clonal ratios in allografts.

V usage is TRBV2 and J usage is TRBJ2-7, with a possible D match to TRBD1 (8 bases). This receptor was taken from a human donor who received an intestinal transplant. The sequences come from unstimulated CD8+ T cells sorted from spleen or lymph node cells, collected before intestinal transplant. This CDR3 is CASRGGGQVAYEQYF. The CDR3 nucleotides are TGTGCCAGCAGGGGAGGGGGACAGGTGGCCTACGAGCAGTACTTC.